This TCR beta chain originates from a study of T cells expressing NK-cell markers. Reanalyzing the 5' RACE reads, TCRdb keeps one entry per CDR3 protein, without DNA. The sample table includes a few hundred thousand distinct CDR3 sequences. CDR1 and CDR2 from the germline V gene are LGHDT and YNNKEL (reference sequence). CDR3 length equals 16 residues. The V gene is TRBV3-1, the J gene TRBJ2-2; TCRdb reports TRBD1, a call that lacks DNA to check it against. The receptor comes from a man aged 18 to 29 in good health. The sequencing sample was made of blood T cells: a sorted CD56 or NKG2C T cell subset, CD4+ or CD8+ T cells, or bulk PBMC T cells (not recorded which). CDR3 sequence reads: CASSQVPRDRKRELFF. Full variable domain (remainder filled in from reference TRBV3-1 and TRBJ2-2): DTAVSQTPKYLVTQMGNDKSIKCEQNLGHDTMYWYKQDSKKFLKIMFSYNNKELIINETVPNRFSPKSPDKAHLNLHINSLELGDSAVYFCASSQVPRDRKRELFFGEGSRLTVL.